What follows are 31 T cell receptor beta chains derived from one specimen sequenced in a study of cytomegalovirus exposure and HLA in healthy donors. Amplification used 60 Vbeta primers and 13 Jbeta primers. Profiling relied on immunoSEQ multiplex PCR, and the TCRdb table lists in-frame clones only, not all of them. The sample shows roughly 170,000 clones, roughly 80% of them seen only once. The sample consisted of PBMCs. Receptors originate from a boy aged 5-17 years in good health and CMV-seronegative.

V gene TRBV9 combines with J gene TRBJ2-7, with TRBD2 matching 9 bases. The CDR3 is 17 residues long. The germline V gene has CDR1 SGDLS and CDR2 YYNGEE. V lost 0 bases, J lost 5 bases, and 12 bases stayed unmatched. The DNA for the CDR3 is TGTGCCAGCAGCGTAGGGCTTGGTAGCGGGAGATCCCACGAGCAGTACTTC. Translated, it gives CASSVGLGSGRSHEQYF.

The J gene is TRBJ2-1, the V gene TRBV4-3, with 13 bases aligning to TRBD2. V shed 1 base and J 8 bases; nucleotides not matched to a gene: 5. From germline, CDR1 is LGHNA and CDR2 YSLEER. This CDR3 is built from 16 residues. The CDR3: CASSQALAGGIYEQFF. In DNA form, the CDR3 reads TGCGCCAGCAGCCAAGCACTAGCGGGAGGGATCTATGAGCAGTTCTTC.

This rearrangement joins TRBV4-2 to TRBJ2-3; 10 nucleotides agree with TRBD2. The V and J ends lost 0 bases and 2 bases, in that order; junction bases with no gene match: 5. CDR3 size: 17 residues. The germline CDR1 and CDR2 sequences are LGHNA and YNFKEQ. The CDR3 bases are TGTGCCAGCAGCCAAGAACAACTAGCGGGGTACACAGATACGCAGTATTTT. It specifies CASSQEQLAGYTDTQYF.

V gene TRBV30 combines with J gene TRBJ2-7; D possibly corresponds to TRBD1 (5 bases). Germline V gives CDR1 GTSNPN, CDR2 SVGIG (reference sequence). The CDR3 has 13 residues. V dropped 1 base and J dropped 3 bases, with 10 bases sitting between them. The CDR3 region has the DNA TGTGCCTGGAGTGCCCTCGACAGCTACGAGCAGTACTTC. Translating gives CAWSALDSYEQYF.

The rearrangement links TRBV30 to TRBJ2-1; maybe TRBD2 (5 bases). Deletions cut 4 bases from V and 9 bases from J, with 13 bases between. Looked up from germline, CDR1 is GTSNPN and CDR2 is SVGIG (reference sequence). CDR3 length equals 12 residues. The CDR3 bases are TGTGCCTGGAACCGGGGAGCCGCTGAGCAGTTCTTC. It codes for CAWNRGAAEQFF. The complete variable domain, with remaining parts taken from reference TRBV30 and TRBJ2-1, reads SQTIHQWPATLVQPVGSPLSLECTVEGTSNPNLYWYRQAAGRGLQLLFYSVGIGQISSEVPQNLSASRPQDRQFILSSKKLLLSDSGFYLCAWNRGAAEQFFGPGTRLTVL.

V and J are TRBV9 and TRBJ2-1, with TRBD1 identical over 7 bases. J lost 3 bases, V lost 1 base, and 7 bases had no gene match. There are 16 residues in the CDR3. Germline CDR1 reads SGDLS; CDR2 reads YYNGEE. The CDR3 DNA sequence: TGTGCCAGCAGCGTAAGAGGGGGACAGAACTACAATGAGCAGTTCTTC. Translation gives CASSVRGGQNYNEQFF.

The chain combines TRBV5-4 with TRBJ2-1; 7 bases agree with TRBD2. The germline V gene encodes CDR1 SGHNT and CDR2 YYREEE (reference sequence). V shed 4 bases, J shed 1 base, and the junction held 11 bases outside the gene matches. This CDR3 comprises 17 residues. CDR3 sequence reads: CASSGFGAGASYNEQFF. In DNA, the CDR3 is TGTGCCAGCAGCGGATTTGGGGCGGGAGCATCCTACAATGAGCAGTTCTTC.

This rearrangement joins TRBV5-1 to TRBJ1-1; D gene uncertain. This CDR3 region has 13 residues. CDR1 is SGHRS, CDR2 YFSETQ, per germline. V was clipped by 2 bases and J by 6 bases, with 11 bases between them. The CDR3 sequence is CASSFSGVSEAFF. The CDR3 nucleotides are TGCGCCAGCAGCTTCTCCGGGGTTTCTGAAGCTTTCTTT.

The chain couples TRBV30 to TRBJ2-7; 7 bases are shared with TRBD1. Germline V CDR1 and CDR2: GTSNPN, SVGIG (reference sequence). Trimming cost V 0 bases and J 2 bases; bases outside gene matches: 1. This CDR3 has 13 amino acids. Here the CDR3 DNA reads TGTGCCTGGAGTGTGGACAGGACCTACGAGCAGTACTTC. It translates to CAWSVDRTYEQYF.

This clone showed up just once. The chain carries TRBV18 and TRBJ1-4; 7 nucleotides agree with TRBD1. The V segment lost 5 bases and the J segment 4 bases; nucleotides outside the gene matches: 7. The CDR3 is 15 amino acids. The germline gives CDR1 KGHSH, CDR2 LQKENI. The CDR3 sequence: CASSRQGSVNEKLFF. CDR3 bases: TGTGCCAGCTCAAGACAGGGCTCAGTTAATGAAAAACTGTTTTTT.

This clone was counted between two and nine times. The rearrangement uses TRBV11-2 and TRBJ1-3; TRBD1 aligns across 7 bases. CDR3 length: 16 amino acids. V was clipped by 5 bases and J by 3 bases; unmatched bases: 10. The germline gives CDR1 SGHAT, CDR2 FQNNGV. The CDR3 region is CASSPTRTGGGNTIYF. CDR3 DNA sequence: TGTGCCAGCAGCCCAACCCGGACAGGTGGTGGAAACACCATATATTTT.

For the CDR3, the DNA is TGTGCCAGCAGTTCAGGACTAGCCTTCTCCTACAATGAGCAGTTCTTC. This sequence encodes CASSSGLAFSYNEQFF. The chain recombines TRBV27 with TRBJ2-1; 8 nucleotides agree with TRBD2. J gave up 0 bases and V 4 bases, and 5 bases lay outside the gene matches. The CDR3 has 16 residues. Germline V CDR1 and CDR2: MNHEY, SMNVEV (reference sequence).

A note on this clone: Compared with germline, one end of the junction differs, possibly owing to a read error. Other nucleotide sequences from this sample produce the same CDR3. This chain uses TRBV5-1 with TRBJ1-6; no clear D. Germline V gives CDR1 SGHRS, CDR2 YFSETQ. The CDR3 sequence is 18 residues long. DNA of the CDR3: TGCGCCAGCAGCTCTTCGGGGAACCCAAGCTCCTATAATTCCCCCCTCCACTTT. Residues: CASSSSGNPSSYNSPLHF.

The chain recombines TRBV2 with TRBJ1-2, with a possible D match to TRBD1 (5 bases). CDR3 length: 13 amino acids. Trimming shortened V by 8 bases and J by 2 bases, and 12 bases separated the two germline ends. Germline CDR1 SNHLY, CDR2 FYNNEI. The CDR3 nucleotides read TGTGCCAGCCAGGACGGGGGGAACTATGGCTACACCTTC. Translation: CASQDGGNYGYTF.

This chain connects TRBV5-1 to TRBJ1-2; no reliable D call. Germline V gene sequence: CDR1 SGHRS, CDR2 YFSETQ. The germline V and J ends were trimmed by 0 bases and 8 bases, with 11 bases remaining between them. This CDR3 comprises 13 residues. The CDR3 bases are TGCGCCAGCAGCTTGGAATTCGGGTCGGGCTACACCTTC. This gives the protein CASSLEFGSGYTF.

The chain is built from TRBV11-2 and TRBJ1-4; D perhaps matches TRBD1 (6 bases). From germline, CDR1 is SGHAT and CDR2 FQNNGV. V shed 1 base and J shed 6 bases, with 15 bases lying between them. The CDR3 covers 16 residues. CDR3 coding DNA: TGTGCCAGCAGCTTAGCTCCCAGGGGTAGGGATGAAAAACTGTTTTTT. This gives the protein CASSLAPRGRDEKLFF.

This chain links TRBV10-3 with TRBJ2-3; D ambiguous. The CDR3 consists of 13 residues. Germline V gene lookup returns CDR1 ENHRY and CDR2 SYGVKD. V was cut by 10 bases and J by 0 bases, with 11 bases left in between. The CDR3 coding sequence is TGTGCCACTCAGATGACTAGCACAGATACGCAGTATTTT. Translating gives CATQMTSTDTQYF.

J is TRBJ2-7 and V is TRBV11-2; TRBD1 aligns across 7 bases. The germline gives CDR1 SGHAT, CDR2 FQNNGV. The CDR3 loop spans 14 amino acids. V lost 2 bases and J lost 3; bases outside the gene matches: 4. The DNA of the CDR3 is TGTGCCAGCAGCTTACAGGGACAGTACTACGAGCAGTACTTC. This translates into CASSLQGQYYEQYF.

The J gene is TRBJ2-1, the V gene TRBV7-8, with 9 bases fitting TRBD1. CDR1 is SGHVS, CDR2 FQNEAQ, per germline. The ends lost 4 bases at V and 7 bases at J; junction bases unmatched: 8. This CDR3 has 15 amino acids. The CDR3 protein is CASSSGQGKFNEQFF. In DNA form, the CDR3 reads TGTGCCAGCAGCTCCGGACAGGGGAAATTTAATGAGCAGTTCTTC.

The rearrangement uses TRBV7-8 and TRBJ2-7; 8 bases agree with TRBD2. The CDR3 extends over 14 amino acids. The V gene's germline CDR1 is SGHVS and CDR2 FQNEAQ. V shed 7 bases and J 0 bases; nucleotides not matched to a gene: 5. The CDR3 DNA reads TGTGCCAGCACCCCAGCGGGGGTCTCCTACGAGCAGTACTTC. It is translated as CASTPAGVSYEQYF.

The rearrangement links TRBV30 to TRBJ2-3; weak D call: TRBD1 (5 bases). The CDR3 loop spans 18 amino acids. The ends were cut back, 0 bases at V and 1 base at J, with 20 bases in the middle. Germline CDR1 reads GTSNPN; CDR2 reads SVGIG (reference sequence). CDR3 nucleotides: TGTGCCTGGAGTGTAACCGGTATCTGGCAGGGTGGCACAGATACGCAGTATTTT. Its protein product is CAWSVTGIWQGGTDTQYF.

This sequence joins TRBV5-8 and TRBJ1-4, with D maybe TRBD1 (6 bases). This CDR3 spans 19 amino acids. V gave up 5 bases and J gave up 0 bases, with 23 bases separating them. The germline gives CDR1 SGHTS, CDR2 YDEGEE. The CDR3 DNA follows: TGTGCCAGCAGGCCCGGGACAATTATCAACTTGGCAACTAATGAAAAACTGTTTTTT. Its translation is CASRPGTIINLATNEKLFF.

This clone came up a few times. This rearrangement joins TRBV14 to TRBJ2-5; maybe TRBD1 (5 bases). The CDR3 runs 16 residues. V lost 4 bases and J lost 0, with 15 bases in between. Germline-derived CDR1 and CDR2 are SGHDN and FVKESK. Here the CDR3 reads CASSPSPGSYQETQYF. CDR3 nucleotides: TGTGCCAGCAGCCCCAGTCCAGGGTCGTACCAAGAGACCCAGTACTTC. Drawing the rest from reference TRBV14 and TRBJ2-5, the complete variable domain is EAGVTQFPSHSVIEKGQTVTLRCDPISGHDNLYWYRRVMGKEIKFLLHFVKESKQDESGMPNNRFLAERTGGTYSTLKVQPAELEDSGVYFCASSPSPGSYQETQYFGPGTRLLVL.

This clone was recorded only once. V is TRBV5-6 and J is TRBJ2-7, with 7 bases aligning to TRBD1. The CDR3 covers 15 residues. Germline CDR1 SGHDT, CDR2 YYEEEE. V lost 3 bases, J lost 2 bases, and 8 bases stayed unmatched. As DNA, the CDR3 is TGTGCCAGCAGCTCCCTGGACAGGCCCCCCTACGAGCAGTACTTC. Its protein product is CASSSLDRPPYEQYF.

V and J are TRBV10-3 and TRBJ2-7, with 7 positions matching TRBD1. This CDR3 is built from 11 residues. With V trimmed by 10 bases and J by 5 bases, 5 bases remained unmatched. The germline gives CDR1 ENHRY, CDR2 SYGVKD. CDR3 nucleotides: TGTGCCACCGTCGACAGGGACGAGCAGTACTTC. This gives the protein CATVDRDEQYF.

The rearrangement links TRBV19 to TRBJ2-1; 10 nucleotides line up with TRBD1. In germline, CDR1 is LNHDA, CDR2 SQIVND (reference sequence). V dropped 5 bases and J dropped 8; count of bases not matched to a gene: 9. The CDR3 covers 15 residues. CDR3 nucleotides: TGTGCCAGTAGTTTCACGGGACAGGGGTTTGATGAGCAGTTCTTC. Translated, it gives CASSFTGQGFDEQFF.

The chain joins TRBV12-5 to TRBJ1-6, with a possible D match to TRBD1 (5 bases). CDR1 is LGHNT, CDR2 FRNRAP, per germline. V was shortened by 5 bases and J by 7 bases, with 12 bases between the two germline ends. This CDR3 contains 14 residues. The CDR3 region has the DNA TGTGCTAGTGGTCCGGACACCCGAAATTCACCCCTCCACTTT. Translated, it gives CASGPDTRNSPLHF.

Concerning this clone: Compared with germline, one end of the junction differs, possibly owing to a read error. J is TRBJ1-2 and V is TRBV28; 9 bases map to TRBD1. The germline V gene has CDR1 MDHEN and CDR2 SYDVKM. CDR3 length: 14 residues. The CDR3 sequence: CAGRRTGGNYGYTF. DNA for the CDR3: TGTGCCGGCAGACGAACAGGGGGCAACTATGGCTACACCTTC.

The chain combines TRBV5-1 with TRBJ1-2, with 9 bases that match TRBD1. Germline-derived CDR1 and CDR2 are SGHRS and YFSETQ. The trim removed 0 bases at V and 2 bases at J, leaving 5 bases unmatched. The CDR3 covers 16 residues. CDR3 nucleotides: TGCGCCAGCAGCTTGGCCCGACAGGGGGAGAACTATGGCTACACCTTC. This codes for CASSLARQGENYGYTF. Supplemented by reference TRBV5-1 and TRBJ1-2, the full variable domain reads KAGVTQTPRYLIKTRGQQVTLSCSPISGHRSVSWYQQTPGQGLQFLFEYFSETQRNKGNFPGRFSGRQFSNSRSEMNVSTLELGDSALYLCASSLARQGENYGYTFGSGTRLTVV.

This clone turned up a few times. The chain joins TRBV6-4 to TRBJ1-1; D might be TRBD1 (6 bases). This CDR3 spans 13 amino acids. Germline values: CDR1 MRHNA, CDR2 SNTAGT. V lost 3 bases to trimming and J lost 1 base, with 6 bases between them. The CDR3 nucleotides read TGTGCCAGCAGTGAGGGGGCGAACACTGAAGCTTTCTTT. Translating gives CASSEGANTEAFF.

The rearrangement uses TRBV7-2 and TRBJ2-1; possibly TRBD2 for D (6 bases). V gave up 5 bases and J gave up 2 bases, with 13 bases separating them. Germline assignment: CDR1 SGHTA and CDR2 FQGNSA. CDR3 length equals 15 residues. CDR3 amino acids: CASSPRGGAYNEQFF. The CDR3 nucleotides are TGTGCCAGCAGCCCTCGGGGCGGGGCCTACAATGAGCAGTTCTTC.